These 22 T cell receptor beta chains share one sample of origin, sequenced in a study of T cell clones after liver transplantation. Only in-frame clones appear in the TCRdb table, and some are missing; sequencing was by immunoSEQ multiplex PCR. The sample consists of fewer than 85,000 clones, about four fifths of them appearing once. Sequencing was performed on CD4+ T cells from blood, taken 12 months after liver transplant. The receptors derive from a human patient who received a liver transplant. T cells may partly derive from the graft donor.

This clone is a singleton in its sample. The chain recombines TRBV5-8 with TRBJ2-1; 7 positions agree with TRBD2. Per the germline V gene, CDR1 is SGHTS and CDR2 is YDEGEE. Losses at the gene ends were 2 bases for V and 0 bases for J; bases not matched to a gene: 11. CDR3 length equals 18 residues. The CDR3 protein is CASSFLLAAESSYNEQFF. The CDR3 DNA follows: TGTGCCAGCAGCTTTCTCCTAGCGGCCGAGAGCTCCTACAATGAGCAGTTCTTC.

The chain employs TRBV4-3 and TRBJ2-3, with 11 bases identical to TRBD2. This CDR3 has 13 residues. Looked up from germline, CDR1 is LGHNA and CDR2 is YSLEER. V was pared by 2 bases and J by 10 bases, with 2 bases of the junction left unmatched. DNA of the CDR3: TGCGCCAGCAGCCAAATAGCGGGAGGGGCGCAGTATTTT. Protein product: CASSQIAGGAQYF.

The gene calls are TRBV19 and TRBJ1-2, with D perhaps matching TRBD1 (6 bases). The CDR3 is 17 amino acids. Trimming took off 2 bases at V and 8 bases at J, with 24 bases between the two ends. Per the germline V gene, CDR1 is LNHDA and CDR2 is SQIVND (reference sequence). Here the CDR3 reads CASSILGVATGLDGYTF. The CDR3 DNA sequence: TGTGCCAGTAGTATACTGGGGGTGGCTACAGGGCTGGACGGCTACACCTTC.

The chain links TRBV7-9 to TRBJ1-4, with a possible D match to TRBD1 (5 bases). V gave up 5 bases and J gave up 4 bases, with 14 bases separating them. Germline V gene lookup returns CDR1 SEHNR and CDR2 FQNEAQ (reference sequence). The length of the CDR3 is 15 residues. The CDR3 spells CASSDTGRGNEKLFF. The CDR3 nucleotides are TGTGCCAGCAGCGATACAGGACGGGGTAATGAAAAACTGTTTTTT. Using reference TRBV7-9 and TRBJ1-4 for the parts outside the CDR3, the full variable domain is DTGVSQNPRHKITKRGQNVTFRCDPISEHNRLYWYRQTLGQGPEFLTYFQNEAQLEKSRLLSDRFSAERPKGSFSTLEIQRTEQGDSAMYLCASSDTGRGNEKLFFGSGTQLSVL.

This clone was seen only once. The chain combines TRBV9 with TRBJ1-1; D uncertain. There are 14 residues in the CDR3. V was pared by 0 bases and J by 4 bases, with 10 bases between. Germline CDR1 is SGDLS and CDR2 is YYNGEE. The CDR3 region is CASSVGVEATEAFF. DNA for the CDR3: TGTGCCAGCAGCGTAGGGGTGGAGGCCACTGAAGCTTTCTTT.

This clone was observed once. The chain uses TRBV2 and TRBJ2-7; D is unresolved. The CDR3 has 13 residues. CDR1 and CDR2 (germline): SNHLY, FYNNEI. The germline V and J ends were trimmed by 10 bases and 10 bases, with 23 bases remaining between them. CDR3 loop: CATQAGPSLDQYF. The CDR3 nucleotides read TGTGCCACTCAAGCTGGTCCATCTCTAGATCAGTACTTC.

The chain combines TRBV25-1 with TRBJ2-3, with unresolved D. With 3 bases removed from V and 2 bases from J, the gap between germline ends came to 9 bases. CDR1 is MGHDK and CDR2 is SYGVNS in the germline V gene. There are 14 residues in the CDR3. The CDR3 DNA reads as TGTGCCAGCAGTGATACGTGGCCCACAGATACGCAGTATTTT. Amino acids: CASSDTWPTDTQYF.

CDR3 loop: CAIRADQETQYF. CDR3 coding DNA: TGTGCCATCCGGGCAGACCAAGAGACCCAGTACTTC. The chain combines TRBV10-3 with TRBJ2-5; D is ambiguous. V was pared by 8 bases and J by 0 bases, with 7 bases between. Germline V lookup: CDR1 ENHRY, CDR2 SYGVKD. The CDR3 runs to 12 residues.

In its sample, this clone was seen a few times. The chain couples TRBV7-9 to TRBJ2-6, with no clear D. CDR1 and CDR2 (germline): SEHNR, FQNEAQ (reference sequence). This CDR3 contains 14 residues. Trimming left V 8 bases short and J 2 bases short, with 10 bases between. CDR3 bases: TGTGCCAGCCCCCCCAGACCTGGGGCCAACGTCCTGACTTTC. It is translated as CASPPRPGANVLTF.

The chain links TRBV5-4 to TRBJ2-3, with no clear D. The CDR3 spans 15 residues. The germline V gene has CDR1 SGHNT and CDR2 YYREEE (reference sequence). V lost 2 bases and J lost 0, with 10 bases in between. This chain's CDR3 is CASSLSAASTDTQYF. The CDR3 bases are TGTGCCAGCAGCTTATCCGCGGCTAGCACAGATACGCAGTATTTT. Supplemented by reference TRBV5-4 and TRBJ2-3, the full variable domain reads ETGVTQSPTHLIKTRGQQVTLRCSSQSGHNTVSWYQQALGQGPQFIFQYYREEENGRGNFPPRFSGLQFPNYSSELNVNALELDDSALYLCASSLSAASTDTQYFGPGTRLTVL.

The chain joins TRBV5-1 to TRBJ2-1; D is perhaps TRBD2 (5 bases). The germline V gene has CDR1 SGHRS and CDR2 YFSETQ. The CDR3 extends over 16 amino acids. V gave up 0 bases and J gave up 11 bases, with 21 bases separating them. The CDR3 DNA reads TGCGCCAGCAGCTTGGGTATCGGGGTTGAAAGCGACAAGCAGTTCTTC. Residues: CASSLGIGVESDKQFF. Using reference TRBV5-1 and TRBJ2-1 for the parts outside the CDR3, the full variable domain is KAGVTQTPRYLIKTRGQQVTLSCSPISGHRSVSWYQQTPGQGLQFLFEYFSETQRNKGNFPGRFSGRQFSNSRSEMNVSTLELGDSALYLCASSLGIGVESDKQFFGPGTRLTVL.

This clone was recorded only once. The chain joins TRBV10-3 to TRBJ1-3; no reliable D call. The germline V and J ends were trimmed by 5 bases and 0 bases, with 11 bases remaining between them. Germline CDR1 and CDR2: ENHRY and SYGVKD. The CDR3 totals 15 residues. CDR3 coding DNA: TGTGCCATCAGTCCGGAGGGCCTCTCTGGAAACACCATATATTTT. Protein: CAISPEGLSGNTIYF.

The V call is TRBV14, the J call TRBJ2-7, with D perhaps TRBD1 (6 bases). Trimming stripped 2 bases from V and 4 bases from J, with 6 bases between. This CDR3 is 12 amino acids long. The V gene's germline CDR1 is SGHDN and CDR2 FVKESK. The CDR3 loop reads CASSQTGYEQYF. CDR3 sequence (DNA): TGTGCCAGCAGCCAAACAGGGTACGAGCAGTACTTC.

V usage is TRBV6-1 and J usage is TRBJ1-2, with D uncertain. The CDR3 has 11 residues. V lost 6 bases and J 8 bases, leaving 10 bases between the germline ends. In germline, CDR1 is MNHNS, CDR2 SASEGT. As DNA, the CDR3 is TGTGCCAGCAGCCTTCAGCTCGGCTACACCTTC. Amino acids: CASSLQLGYTF.

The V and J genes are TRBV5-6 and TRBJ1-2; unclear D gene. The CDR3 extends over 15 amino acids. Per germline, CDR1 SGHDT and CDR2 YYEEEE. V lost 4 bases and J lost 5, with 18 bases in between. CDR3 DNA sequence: TGTGCCAGCAGCGCGGATGGGAGGGCAATATATGGCTACACCTTC. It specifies CASSADGRAIYGYTF.

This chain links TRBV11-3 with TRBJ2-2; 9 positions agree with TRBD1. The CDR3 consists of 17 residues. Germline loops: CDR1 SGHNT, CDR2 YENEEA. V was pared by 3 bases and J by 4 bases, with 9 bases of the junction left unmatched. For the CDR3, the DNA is TGTGCCAGCAGCTTGTCCCGGGACAGGGTGAGCACCGGGGAGCTGTTTTTT. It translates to CASSLSRDRVSTGELFF.

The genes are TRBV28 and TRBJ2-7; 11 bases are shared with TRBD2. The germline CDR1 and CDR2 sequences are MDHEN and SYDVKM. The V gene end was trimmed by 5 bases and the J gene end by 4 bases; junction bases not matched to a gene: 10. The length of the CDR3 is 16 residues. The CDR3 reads CASSTPTSGRVYEQYF. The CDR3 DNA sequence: TGTGCCAGCAGTACACCAACTAGCGGGAGAGTTTACGAGCAGTACTTC.

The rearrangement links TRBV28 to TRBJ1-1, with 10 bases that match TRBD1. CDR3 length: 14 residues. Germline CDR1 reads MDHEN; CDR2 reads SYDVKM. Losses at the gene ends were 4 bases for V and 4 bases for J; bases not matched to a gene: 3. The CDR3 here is CASSSGQGGTEAFF. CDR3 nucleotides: TGTGCCAGCAGTTCCGGACAGGGGGGCACTGAAGCTTTCTTT.

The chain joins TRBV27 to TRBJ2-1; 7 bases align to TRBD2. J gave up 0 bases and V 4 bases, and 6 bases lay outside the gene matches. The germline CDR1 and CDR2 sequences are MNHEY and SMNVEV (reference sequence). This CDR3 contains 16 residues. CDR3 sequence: CASSSGLGGSYNEQFF. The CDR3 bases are TGTGCCAGCAGTTCCGGACTAGGAGGCTCCTACAATGAGCAGTTCTTC.

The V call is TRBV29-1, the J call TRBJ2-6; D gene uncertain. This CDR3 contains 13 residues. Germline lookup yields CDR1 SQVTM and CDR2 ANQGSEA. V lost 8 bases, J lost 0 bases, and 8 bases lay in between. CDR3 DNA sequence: TGCAGCATTAGGACCTCTGGGGCCAACGTCCTGACTTTC. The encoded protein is CSIRTSGANVLTF. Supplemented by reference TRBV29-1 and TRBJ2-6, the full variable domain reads SAVISQKPSRDICQRGTSLTIQCQVDSQVTMMFWYRQQPGQSLTLIATANQGSEATYESGFVIDKFPISRPNLTFSTLTVSNMSPEDSSIYLCSIRTSGANVLTFGAGSRLTVL.

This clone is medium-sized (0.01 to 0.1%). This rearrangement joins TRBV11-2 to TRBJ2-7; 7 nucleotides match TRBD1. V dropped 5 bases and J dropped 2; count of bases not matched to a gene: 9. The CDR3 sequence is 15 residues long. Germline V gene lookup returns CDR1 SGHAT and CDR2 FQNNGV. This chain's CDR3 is CASSQIRDRPYEQYF. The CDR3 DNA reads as TGTGCCAGCAGCCAAATTCGGGACAGACCCTACGAGCAGTACTTC.

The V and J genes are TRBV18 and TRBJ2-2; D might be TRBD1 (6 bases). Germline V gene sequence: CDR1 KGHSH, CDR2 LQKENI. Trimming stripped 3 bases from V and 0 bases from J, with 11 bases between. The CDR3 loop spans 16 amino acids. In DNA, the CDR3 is TGTGCCAGCTCACCCCGGGACAAGACGAACACCGGGGAGCTGTTTTTT. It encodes CASSPRDKTNTGELFF.